The 10 T cell receptor beta chains below come from one sample, sequenced in a study of human T cells and chemical hapten exposure. Total RNA extraction was carried out from unfractionated whole blood. TCRdb called the 5' RACE reads again in MiXCR, with one record for every CDR3 protein. The repertoire holds about 81,000 distinct CDR3 sequences, with roughly 8% as singletons. Receptors originate from a male donor in good health.

Comments on this clonotype: One end of the junction is discordant with germline, which a read error may explain. J is TRBJ2-4 and V is TRBV2; unclear D gene. There are 12 residues in the CDR3. Germline values: CDR1 SNHLY, CDR2 FYNNEI. CDR3 sequence reads: CASSELDGLHRF. DNA for the CDR3: TGTGCCAGCAGTGAGCTGGACGGGCTTCACCGCTTC. Full variable domain (outside the CDR3, taken from reference TRBV2 and TRBJ2-4): EPEVTQTPSHQVTQMGQEVILRCVPISNHLYFYWYRQILGQKVEFLVSFYNNEISEKSEIFDDQFSVERPDGSNFTLKIRSTKLEDSAMYFCASSELDGLHRFGAGTRLSVL.

This clonotype was seen ten or more times. The chain employs TRBV10-3 and TRBJ1-4; D unclear. From germline, CDR1 is ENHRY and CDR2 SYGVKD. V was cut by 0 bases and J by 5 bases, with 13 bases left in between. The CDR3 is 16 amino acids. The CDR3 is CAISESAPTENEKLFF. The CDR3 region has the DNA TGTGCCATCAGTGAGTCCGCCCCTACAGAAAATGAAAAACTGTTTTTT.

At least ten counts were recorded for this clonotype. The chain is built from TRBV4-3 and TRBJ2-7; D is possibly TRBD2 (6 bases). Germline loops: CDR1 LGHNA, CDR2 YSLEER. This CDR3 contains 15 residues. Trimming took off 0 bases at V and 3 bases at J, with 12 bases between the two ends. The CDR3: CASSQDRAGFYEQYF. The CDR3 DNA reads TGCGCCAGCAGCCAAGATCGGGCGGGGTTCTACGAGCAGTACTTC.

The chain has TRBV12-3 or TRBV12-4 and TRBJ1-5; D ambiguous. Trimming shortened V by 3 bases and J by 4 bases, and 7 bases separated the two germline ends. This CDR3 has 13 residues. CDR3 sequence: CASSLSVNQPQHF. CDR3 DNA: TGTGCCAGCAGTTTGAGCGTTAATCAGCCCCAGCATTTT.

The V call is TRBV7-9, the J call TRBJ2-7; weak D call: TRBD1 (5 bases). Germline V gene data show CDR1 as SEHNR and CDR2 as FQNEAQ (reference sequence). The CDR3 has 18 amino acids. The germline V and J ends were trimmed by 5 bases and 0 bases, with 23 bases remaining between them. The CDR3 DNA reads TGTGCCAGCAGCCCCGGTCGTGAAGGCCAGGGCAGCTCCTACGAGCAGTACTTC. It codes for CASSPGREGQGSSYEQYF.

This clonotype was observed many times. The rearrangement joins TRBV12-3 or TRBV12-4 to TRBJ2-5; 7 bases are a match to TRBD1. The CDR3 has 14 residues. V lost 6 bases and J lost 2; bases outside the gene matches: 6. CDR3 sequence reads: CASSLGQYQETQYF. Here the CDR3 DNA reads TGTGCCAGCAGCTTGGGACAGTATCAAGAGACCCAGTACTTC.

This chain joins TRBV18 and TRBJ2-3; no firm D call. V was clipped by 1 base and J by 4 bases, with 6 bases between them. CDR3 length equals 13 residues. Germline V gene lookup returns CDR1 KGHSH and CDR2 LQKENI. CDR3 loop: CASSPHVADTQYF. The CDR3 nucleotides read TGTGCCAGCTCACCACATGTTGCAGATACGCAGTATTTT.

This clonotype occurred a few times. This chain joins TRBV27 and TRBJ1-2, with 8 positions matching TRBD1. The CDR3 contains 15 residues. Germline V CDR1 and CDR2: MNHEY, SMNVEV (reference sequence). The J segment lost 4 bases and the V segment lost 6 bases, leaving 10 bases of the junction unmatched. The CDR3 sequence is CASRETGTGSYGYTF. In DNA form, the CDR3 reads TGTGCCAGCAGGGAGACCGGGACAGGATCCTATGGCTACACCTTC.

There are many counts of this clonotype. The chain links TRBV9 to TRBJ2-1; TRBD2 matches 8 bases. V was clipped by 4 bases and J by 4 bases; unmatched bases: 13. This CDR3 contains 17 residues. Germline CDR1 is SGDLS and CDR2 is YYNGEE. Here the CDR3 DNA reads TGTGCCAGCAGCACAGGGCCCACTAGCGGAGTTTACAATGAGCAGTTCTTC. The encoded protein is CASSTGPTSGVYNEQFF. Full variable domain (missing parts from reference TRBV9 and TRBJ2-1): DSGVTQTPKHLITATGQRVTLRCSPRSGDLSVYWYQQSLDQGLQFLIQYYNGEERAKGNILERFSAQQFPDLHSELNLSSLELGDSALYFCASSTGPTSGVYNEQFFGPGTRLTVL.

This clonotype has only a few counts. The J gene is TRBJ2-3, the V gene TRBV14; TRBD1 aligns across 10 bases. J lost 4 bases, V lost 5 bases, and 12 bases had no gene match. Germline CDR1 is SGHDN and CDR2 is FVKESK. The CDR3 is 17 residues long. The CDR3 nucleotides are TGTGCCAGCAGCAACCAGCCGGGACAGGGGTGGGCAGATACGCAGTATTTT. This translates into CASSNQPGQGWADTQYF. Together with reference TRBV14 and TRBJ2-3, the CDR3 gives the full variable domain: EAGVTQFPSHSVIEKGQTVTLRCDPISGHDNLYWYRRVMGKEIKFLLHFVKESKQDESGMPNNRFLAERTGGTYSTLKVQPAELEDSGVYFCASSNQPGQGWADTQYFGPGTRLTVL.